The next 6 T cell receptor beta chains were all read from a single sample in a study of blood T cell repertoires in COVID-19. Data came from immunoSEQ multiplex PCR; TCRdb stores just in-frame clones and leaves some out. The table shows 140,000 to 150,000 clones, with around 83% occurring only once. Sequencing was done on a sample of PBMCs or T cells enriched from blood (not recorded which). These receptors all come from a woman aged 45-60 years who had been exposed to COVID-19.

The V call is TRBV27, the J call TRBJ2-1; 8 bases match TRBD2. CDR3 length equals 16 residues. Germline CDR1 MNHEY, CDR2 SMNVEV (reference sequence). The ends lost 10 bases at V and 0 bases at J; junction bases unmatched: 11. This chain's CDR3 is CATRPQAGASYNEQFF. CDR3 bases: TGTGCCACGAGACCCCAAGCGGGAGCCTCCTACAATGAGCAGTTCTTC.

The V gene is TRBV15, the J gene TRBJ2-7; unclear D gene. Per the germline V gene, CDR1 is LNHNV and CDR2 is YYDKDF (reference sequence). Trimming stripped 0 bases from V and 7 bases from J, with 16 bases between. CDR3 size: 15 residues. Here the CDR3 DNA reads TGTGCCACCAGCAGAGAAGCGCTGGTGGTTGAAGAGCAGTACTTC. Protein sequence: CATSREALVVEEQYF. The entire variable domain, with the rest obtained from reference TRBV15 and TRBJ2-7, is as follows: DAMVIQNPRYQVTQFGKPVTLSCSQTLNHNVMYWYQQKSSQAPKLLFHYYDKDFNNEADTPDNFQSRRPNTSFCFLDIRSPGLGDTAMYLCATSREALVVEEQYFGPGTRLTVT.

This chain connects TRBV19 to TRBJ2-3, with TRBD1 matching 9 bases. CDR1 is LNHDA, CDR2 SQIVND, per germline (reference sequence). CDR3 size: 14 residues. With 6 bases clipped from V and 1 base from J, the junction kept 2 bases outside the gene matches. The CDR3 nucleotides are TGTGCCAGTAGACGGGACAGGGGCACAGATACGCAGTATTTT. Residues: CASRRDRGTDTQYF.

J is TRBJ2-1 and V is TRBV7-3; 10 bases line up with TRBD2. Germline V gives CDR1 SGHTA, CDR2 FQGTGA. The junction had 9 bases not matched to a gene; V was cut back by 5 bases and J by 8 bases. CDR3 size: 15 residues. The CDR3 DNA follows: TGTGCCAGCAGCGTCACTAGCGGGGTGGTCTATGAGCAGTTCTTC. It translates to CASSVTSGVVYEQFF.

The CDR3 is CASSLMGDRALDEQFF. In DNA, the CDR3 is TGTGCCAGCAGCCTCATGGGGGACAGGGCCTTGGATGAGCAGTTCTTC. This chain uses TRBV27 with TRBJ2-1; 9 bases fit TRBD1. CDR1 is MNHEY and CDR2 is SMNVEV in the germline V gene (reference sequence). The trim removed 6 bases at V and 8 bases at J, leaving 14 bases unmatched. The CDR3 runs 16 residues.

The chain uses TRBV3-1 (or the pseudogene TRBV3-2) and TRBJ2-7, with 12 bases aligning to TRBD2. Germline CDR1 and CDR2: LGHDT and YNNKEL (reference sequence). CDR3 length: 14 residues. V was clipped by 1 base and J by 10 bases; unmatched bases: 5. CDR3 in DNA: TGTGCCAGCAGCCAAGGAGAGACTAGCGGGGGACAGTACTTC. Its protein is CASSQGETSGGQYF.